The 7 T cell receptor beta chains below were found in one sample sequenced in a study of shared clonotypes between healthy human individuals. Only in-frame clones appear in the TCRdb table, and some are missing; sequencing was by immunoSEQ multiplex PCR. The data hold about 300,000 clones, with around 67% observed a single time. The specimen was memory CD4+ T cells sorted from blood. Subset denoted: CD45RA-negative fraction. The receptors were gathered from a young man in good health.

The rearrangement links TRBV28 to TRBJ2-7, with D hard to call. The germline V and J ends were trimmed by 3 bases and 3 bases, with 6 bases remaining between them. Germline CDR1 reads MDHEN; CDR2 reads SYDVKM. The CDR3 is 12 amino acids. For the CDR3, the DNA is TGTGCCAGCAGTTTCCAGGACTACGAGCAGTACTTC. Protein product: CASSFQDYEQYF.

This clone came up once. The chain recombines TRBV6-1 with TRBJ2-4; D unclear. The CDR3 covers 11 residues. The V and J ends lost 7 bases and 9 bases respectively, with 10 bases between them. Per the germline V gene, CDR1 is MNHNS and CDR2 is SASEGT. This CDR3 reads CASTLVGIQYF. The CDR3 DNA is TGTGCCAGCACCTTAGTGGGCATTCAGTACTTC.

This rearrangement joins TRBV6-4 to TRBJ2-7; 9 nucleotides align to TRBD2. The CDR3 contains 14 residues. Germline V CDR1 and CDR2: MRHNA, SNTAGT. J gave up 4 bases and V 9 bases, and 10 bases lay outside the gene matches. As DNA, the CDR3 is TGTGCCAGGGGGGAAGTTGGACTAGCGTACGAGCAGTACTTC. Translated, it gives CARGEVGLAYEQYF.

This chain links TRBV5-5 with TRBJ1-3, with D hard to call. V was trimmed by 0 bases and J by 2 bases, leaving 6 bases between them. The CDR3 loop spans 14 amino acids. CDR1 and CDR2 from the germline V gene are SGHKS and YYEKEE (reference sequence). The CDR3 loop reads CASSLESAGNTIYF. The CDR3 DNA sequence: TGTGCCAGCAGCTTGGAGTCAGCTGGAAACACCATATATTTT.

This chain links TRBV7-2 with TRBJ2-1; D ambiguous. The CDR3 is made up of 16 amino acids. V was trimmed by 6 bases and J by 5 bases, leaving 20 bases between them. Germline V gene lookup returns CDR1 SGHTA and CDR2 FQGNSA. CDR3 DNA sequence: TGTGCCAGCAGTTTGGGTGCGCGCCTTACCCACAATGAGCAGTTCTTC. Translated, it gives CASSLGARLTHNEQFF. Based on the CDR3 plus reference TRBV7-2 and TRBJ2-1, the full variable domain is GAGVSQSPSNKVTEKGKDVELRCDPISGHTALYWYRQSLGQGLEFLIYFQGNSAPDKSGLPSDRFSAERTGGSVSTLTIQRTQQEDSAVYLCASSLGARLTHNEQFFGPGTRLTVL.

J is TRBJ2-3 and V is TRBV18; D is unresolved. Germline CDR1 and CDR2: KGHSH and LQKENI. Trimming pared 5 bases from V and 4 bases from J, leaving 7 bases between. CDR3 length: 12 residues. The CDR3 is CASSSQSDTQYF. CDR3 bases: TGTGCCAGCTCATCTCAGTCAGATACGCAGTATTTT. The full variable domain, completed using reference TRBV18 and TRBJ2-3, is NAGVMQNPRHLVRRRGQEARLRCSPMKGHSHVYWYRQLPEEGLKFMVYLQKENIIDESGMPKERFSAEFPKEGPSILRIQQVVRGDSAAYFCASSSQSDTQYFGPGTRLTVL.

Details on this clone: It may be a read error: a sequence one base away is much more abundant. The gene calls are TRBV4-1 and TRBJ1-1, with D unclear. CDR1 is MGHRA and CDR2 is YSYEKL in the germline V gene. There are 13 residues in the CDR3. Trimming pared 0 bases from V and 1 base from J, leaving 3 bases between. The CDR3 sequence: CASSQDRNTEAFF. CDR3 sequence (DNA): TGCGCCAGCAGCCAAGACAGGAACACTGAAGCTTTCTTT.